This T cell receptor (beta chain) was retrieved from a study of T cell repertoires and HLA-DP antigens. In the study overall: Sorted CD137+CD4+ samples averaged roughly 200 ng DNA; pre-culture CD4+ samples, 950 to 1,500 ng.

The primer mix covered 54 TRBV segments and 13 TRBJ segments. Libraries were prepared by immunoSEQ multiplex PCR; TCRdb keeps only in-frame clonotypes and omits some of them. There are more than 90,000 clones in the sample; 85% to 95% occur only once, and more than 0.25% lies in the top ten. Trimming removed 4 bases at V and 0 bases at J, with 4 bases between. Germline-derived CDR1 and CDR2 are PRHDT and FYEKMQ (reference sequence). The CDR3 sequence is 12 residues long. The study's findings and limits: A non-physiological HeLa system presented antigen to total CD4+ responders.

Comment on this clone: Its antigen is not known.

This receptor was obtained from a woman aged 18-35 years in good health and CMV-seronegative. This sequence joins TRBV13 and TRBJ2-7; no firm D call. The sequenced sample consisted of CD4+ T cells from PBMCs. The CDR3 DNA sequence: TGTGCCAGCAGCTCGAGCTCCTACGAGCAGTACGTC. This translates into CASSSSSYEQYV.